These T cell receptor beta chains were read from a single sample in a study of human T cells and chemical hapten exposure. TCRdb passed the RACE reads through MiXCR, listing each CDR3 protein once. Of some 400,000 distinct CDR3 sequences listed, approximately 5% were seen once; the top ten hold under 2.5%. Specimen: whole blood, collected in connection with sensitization to the hapten diphenylcyclopropenone (DPC). These receptors originate from a woman aged 50 to 60 with alopecia areata. Some clones in this sample may be carry-over from other donors' samples. Both conserved end residues are part of each CDR3. The order of the fields is D gene, V gene, CDR3 length, J gene, clone size, CDR3 protein, CDR3 DNA. A D gene is named only where the DNA matches it firmly. Size values are once, few and many counts, or a class for expanded clones, and some rows have none.

TRBD2	TRBV6-5	16	TRBJ2-5	many	CASSPRTSGGSETQYF	TGTGCCAGCAGTCCCCGGACTAGCGGGGGTTCGGAGACCCAGTACTTC
.	TRBV5-1	14	TRBJ2-1	many	CASNQRVGNNEQFF	TGCGCCAGCAACCAGAGGGTGGGCAACAATGAGCAGTTCTTC
.	TRBV4-1	14	TRBJ2-3	many	CASSQGYGVSTQYF	TGCGCCAGCAGCCAAGGCTATGGGGTCAGTACGCAGTATTTT
TRBD2	TRBV4-2	14	TRBJ2-5	few	CASTFIGGVETQYF	TGTGCCAGCACCTTCATCGGGGGGGTTGAGACCCAGTACTTC
.	TRBV7-2	13	TRBJ1-5	.	CASSLHNDQPQHF	TGTGCCAGCAGCTTACACAATGATCAGCCCCAGCATTTT
TRBD2	TRBV20-1	13	TRBJ2-5	many	CSARGGGVETQYF	TGCAGTGCTAGAGGGGGAGGGGTGGAGACCCAGTACTTC
.	TRBV13	15	TRBJ2-7	few	CASSWLRASSYEQYF	TGTGCCAGCAGCTGGCTGCGGGCAAGCTCCTACGAGCAGTACTTC
TRBD1	TRBV6-6	14	TRBJ2-7	many	CASREQGAIHEQYF	TGTGCCAGCAGGGAACAGGGGGCGATACACGAGCAGTACTTC
TRBD2	TRBV3-1	15	TRBJ2-1	many	CASSLGREGPREQFF	TGTGCCAGCAGCCTTGGGCGGGAGGGCCCTAGGGAGCAGTTCTTC
.	TRBV24-1	12	TRBJ2-2	many	CATRDFTGELFF	TGTGCCACCAGGGACTTCACCGGGGAGCTGTTTTTT
.	TRBV6-5	15	TRBJ1-6	.	CASSYSGGYNSPLHF	TGTGCCAGCAGTTACTCGGGAGGTTATAATTCACCCCTCCACTTT
TRBD2	TRBV11-2	14	TRBJ2-5	.	CASSLVRGRQTQYF	TGTGCCAGCAGCTTAGTCCGCGGGAGGCAGACCCAGTACTTC
.	TRBV29-1	14	TRBJ2-3	.	CSVEKGGRTDTQYF	TGCAGCGTTGAAAAAGGGGGGCGCACAGATACGCAGTATTTT
.	TRBV25-1	15	TRBJ2-2	many	CASSDLDRNTGELFF	TGTGCCAGCAGTGATCTGGACAGGAACACCGGGGAGCTGTTTTTT
.	TRBV6-5	12	TRBJ1-1	few	CASKRLNTEAFF	TGTGCCAGCAAGAGATTGAACACTGAAGCTTTCTTT
.	TRBV7-9	17	TRBJ2-6	many	CASSLLPKSSGTNVLTF	TGTGCCAGCAGCTTACTACCTAAGTCTTCAGGGACCAACGTCCTGACTTTC
TRBD1	TRBV27	15	TRBJ1-1	many	CASSSWTGWATEAFF	TGTGCCAGCAGTTCATGGACAGGCTGGGCCACTGAAGCTTTCTTT
TRBD1	TRBV29-1	12	TRBJ1-1	.	CSVRQGGTEAFF	TGCAGCGTTCGACAGGGTGGGACTGAAGCTTTCTTT
TRBD2	TRBV7-2	15	TRBJ2-7	.	CASSLVPGGTYEQYF	TGTGCCAGCAGCTTAGTCCCGGGAGGAACCTACGAGCAGTACTTC
.	TRBV28	12	TRBJ1-5	few	CASSFILEPQHF	TGTGCCAGCAGCTTCATTCTAGAGCCCCAGCATTTT
.	TRBV6-6	13	TRBJ2-7	many	CASSYPPSYEQYF	TGTGCCAGCAGTTACCCACCTTCCTACGAGCAGTACTTC
.	TRBV6-5	13	TRBJ1-1	few	CASSRWGNTEAFF	TGTGCCAGCAGTCGTTGGGGAAACACTGAAGCTTTCTTT
.	TRBV20-1	13	TRBJ2-3	many	CSASSPSTDTQYF	TGCAGTGCTAGCTCGCCTAGCACAGATACGCAGTATTTT
.	TRBV7-2	14	TRBJ1-4	many	CASSPRGGWEKLFF	TGTGCCAGCAGCCCGCGTGGGGGTTGGGAAAAACTGTTTTTT
.	TRBV9	15	TRBJ1-4	.	CASSLYSATNEKLFF	TGTGCCAGCAGCTTATACAGTGCAACTAATGAAAAACTGTTTTTT
.	TRBV7-2	14	TRBJ2-7	.	CASSPMTRRYEQYF	TGTGCCAGCAGTCCAATGACTAGGAGGTACGAGCAGTACTTC
TRBD1	TRBV28	16	TRBJ1-5	many	CASNIRQGDSNQPQHF	TGTGCCAGCAATATAAGACAGGGGGATAGCAATCAGCCCCAGCATTTT
TRBD1	TRBV2	14	TRBJ2-3	few	CASSDGQGTDTQYF	TGTGCCAGCAGTGACGGACAGGGAACAGATACGCAGTATTTT
.	TRBV12-3/TRBV12-4	15	TRBJ1-2	.	CASSPPRHGPTGYTF	TGTGCCAGCAGTCCGCCCCGACACGGGCCCACTGGCTACACCTTC
TRBD2	TRBV6-1	15	TRBJ2-3	many	CASSELAGGLDTQYF	TGTGCCAGCAGTGAATTAGCGGGGGGTTTGGATACGCAGTATTTT
.	TRBV20-1	15	TRBJ2-2	many	CSARDPGSHTGELFF	TGCAGTGCTAGAGATCCAGGGTCTCACACCGGGGAGCTGTTTTTT
.	TRBV12-3/TRBV12-4	15	TRBJ2-1	few	CASSSVVNSYNEQFF	TGTGCCAGCAGTTCGGTTGTCAACTCCTACAATGAGCAGTTCTTC
.	TRBV12-3/TRBV12-4	15	TRBJ1-4	many	CASTKRGGAGEKLFF	TGTGCCAGCACCAAGAGAGGGGGGGCAGGAGAAAAACTGTTTTTT
TRBD1	TRBV29-1	12	TRBJ1-1	many	CSVRTGDLGAFF	TGCAGCGTTCGGACAGGGGATTTAGGAGCTTTCTTT
.	TRBV5-1	14	TRBJ1-1	many	CASSPVRRDTEAFF	TGCGCCAGCAGCCCGGTCAGGAGGGACACTGAAGCTTTCTTT
.	TRBV2	14	TRBJ2-2	.	CASSAMGGTGELFF	TGTGCCAGCAGCGCTATGGGGGGCACCGGGGAGCTGTTTTTT
.	TRBV9	12	TRBJ1-5	many	CASSPPREPQHF	TGTGCCAGCAGCCCCCCCCGGGAGCCCCAGCATTTT
.	TRBV7-9	11	TRBJ1-6	many	CASSLDSPLHF	TGTGCCAGCAGCTTAGATTCACCCCTCCACTTT
.	TRBV28	18	TRBJ2-4	.	CASTNRVQGFLPKNIQYF	TGTGCCAGCACTAATAGGGTACAGGGATTCCTCCCCAAAAACATTCAGTACTTC
.	TRBV5-6	15	TRBJ2-7	many	CASRIRAVGIYEQYF	TGTGCCAGCAGAATCAGGGCAGTTGGCATCTACGAGCAGTACTTC
.	TRBV4-2	15	TRBJ1-6	many	CASRPAVGDNSPLHF	TGTGCCAGCAGACCGGCCGTGGGGGATAATTCACCCCTCCACTTT
.	TRBV30	13	TRBJ2-1	many	CAWSVRQYNEQFF	TGTGCCTGGAGTGTACGACAGTACAATGAGCAGTTCTTC
TRBD1	TRBV7-6	17	TRBJ1-1	.	CASSPLGTGTGETEAFF	TGTGCCAGCAGCCCACTTGGAACCGGGACAGGGGAAACTGAAGCTTTCTTT
TRBD1	TRBV6-5	14	TRBJ2-1	many	CASSSGTGGDEQFF	TGTGCCAGCAGCTCCGGGACAGGGGGGGATGAGCAGTTCTTC
.	TRBV29-1	14	TRBJ1-4	many	CSVSGGPYNEKLFF	TGCAGCGTTTCCGGGGGACCGTATAATGAAAAACTGTTTTTT
TRBD2	TRBV7-2	13	TRBJ2-7	.	CASSLQAGDEQYF	TGTGCCAGCAGCCTTCAAGCGGGGGACGAGCAGTACTTC
.	TRBV18	16	TRBJ1-5	many	CASSPPSIGINQPQHF	TGTGCCAGCTCACCACCCAGCATTGGAATCAATCAGCCCCAGCATTTT
.	TRBV7-9	14	TRBJ2-1	many	CASSSASEFNEQFF	TGTGCCAGCAGCAGTGCCAGCGAGTTCAATGAGCAGTTCTTC
TRBD2	TRBV6-5	16	TRBJ2-2	few	CASSYGHGTSIGELFF	TGTGCCAGCAGTTACGGACACGGGACTAGTATCGGGGAGCTGTTTTTT
TRBD1	TRBV7-9	15	TRBJ1-2	few	CASSFSRDRKYGYTF	TGTGCCAGCAGTTTCTCCCGGGACAGAAAGTATGGCTACACCTTC
TRBD2	TRBV3-1	15	TRBJ2-3	few	CASSVSGGQGDTQYF	TGTGCCAGCAGCGTTAGCGGGGGGCAGGGAGATACGCAGTATTTT
.	TRBV7-6	13	TRBJ1-1	few	CASSLATYTEAFF	TGTGCCAGCAGCTTAGCGACTTACACTGAAGCTTTCTTT
TRBD2	TRBV5-5	15	TRBJ2-3	.	CASSLGLAGKDTQYF	TGTGCCAGCAGCCTAGGACTAGCGGGCAAAGATACGCAGTATTTT
.	TRBV4-3	14	TRBJ2-5	few	CASSQVGGAETQYF	TGCGCCAGCAGCCAAGTGGGAGGAGCAGAGACCCAGTACTTC
.	TRBV2	12	TRBJ2-1	.	CASSGEYNEQFF	TGTGCCAGCAGTGGAGAATACAATGAGCAGTTCTTC